This T cell receptor (beta chain) appears in the sequencing data of a study of shared clonotypes between healthy human individuals. Germline V CDR1 and CDR2: SGHTA, FQGTGA. V was pared by 4 bases and J by 4 bases, with 18 bases between. The CDR3 is 16 amino acids. Genomic DNA from unsorted samples was obtained from around 100 million PBMCs (per sample). Sequencing of unsorted PBMC DNA was carried out using ten immunoSEQ deep assay plates. Using immunoSEQ multiplex PCR, the repertoire was profiled, and TCRdb retains in-frame clones only, with some absent. The sample yields 450,000 to 500,000 clones, approximately 84% seen once.

The sample consisted of PBMCs. The sequence came from a woman aged 40 to 50 in good health. Some clones in this sample may be carry-over from other donors' samples. The chain recombines TRBV7-3 with TRBJ2-3; D may be TRBD2 (7 bases). CDR3 in DNA: TGTGCCAGCAGCTCCTCGAGGGGGGGAGCGGCAGATACGCAGTATTTT. It is translated as CASSSSRGGAADTQYF. The full variable domain, its missing parts supplied by reference TRBV7-3 and TRBJ2-3, is GAGVSQTPSNKVTEKGKYVELRCDPISGHTALYWYRQSLGQGPEFLIYFQGTGAADDSGLPNDRFFAVRPEGSVSTLKIQRTERGDSAVYLCASSSSRGGAADTQYFGPGTRLTVL.